This TCR beta chain was documented in a study of CD8 T cells in Susac syndrome. With random hexamers, about 0.45 to 1 ug RNA was reverse transcribed. TCRdb re-derived calls from the immunoSEQ multiplex PCR reads in MiXCR, one entry per CDR3 protein. The table lists about 210,000 distinct CDR3 sequences, about 95% of them singletons. CDR1 is DFQATT, CDR2 SNEGSKA, per germline (reference sequence). V gave up 6 bases and J gave up 0 bases, with 14 bases separating them. The CDR3 covers 14 residues. The chain links TRBV20-1 to TRBJ1-2; the D is unclear. Sequences were obtained from CD4+ T cells from PBMCs. The clonotype originates from a human donor with Susac syndrome. Here the CDR3 reads CSAPTMDTNYGYTF. CDR3 coding DNA: TGCAGTGCGCCGACCATGGATACTAACTATGGCTACACCTTC.